Here is one T cell receptor beta chain with its context. Its specific antigen is unknown. No clone much larger than this one lies a single base away; base qualities are absent. The sample comes from a study of blood T cells in healthy people across ages (dated by TCRdb to about 2015). In terms of the full investigation: Template switching captured roughly one uniquely barcoded TCR beta cDNA molecule per two T cells in model experiments. Using the same blood draw, the study looked at two additional independent replicas of 1 million unique cDNA reads for two donors, one aged 18 to 30 and the other aged 80 or older. Donors were grouped into four age groups: young (average roughly 15 years), middle-aged (roughly 37), aged (around 66) and long-lived (just over 80). To avoid experimental bias, donors of different ages were randomly spread across the sequencing lanes. To track age-related changes in TCR beta repertoire diversity, the study relied on deep sequencing normalized with unique cDNA molecular identifiers. Overall study outcomes, separate from this receptor: As age increased, observed TCR beta diversity per million T cells dropped in a roughly linear way, and a significant reduction was already evident by age about 40. The CMV infection status of donors was not known, potentially confounding age-related changes in expanded clonotypes. Conclusive comparison of naive and antigen-experienced compartments was prevented by the profiling of bulk unsorted PBMCs. The long-lived group showed more naive CD4+ T cells, fewer expanded clones and increased TCR diversity than the aged group, suggesting age selection. There was a strong correlation between observed TCR beta diversity and the percentage of naive T cells measured by flow cytometry. Estimates of total diversity from one million sequenced T cells were regarded as lower bounds and underestimates.

The approximately 39 donors, aged about 6 to 100 years, were systemically healthy Caucasian individuals from Russia. Each donor gave roughly 11 milliliters of peripheral blood, drawn into EDTA-treated Vacutainer tubes. Ficoll-Paque density-gradient centrifugation was used to isolate PBMCs, with at least 7 million per sample. Trizol reagent was used to extract total RNA from PBMCs, with at least 6 micrograms per sample. The percentages of naive CD45RAhigh/CD27high T cells were determined by flow cytometry on a PBMC aliquot from every donor. V was cut back by 1 base and J by 0 bases, leaving a gap of 13 bases between them. The germline V gene (reference sequence) yields LGHDT for CDR1 and YNNKEL for CDR2. Counted from cysteine to phenylalanine, this CDR3 has 17 amino acids. The read is trimmed to its CDR3 DNA, 51 bases read in frame from base 1. Libraries were built with 5' RACE. Sequencing was carried out with an Illumina HiSeq 2500. A second PCR of roughly 6 to 11 cycles was performed with a sample-barcoded 5' primer and a J-beta primer mix. Each TCR beta cDNA molecule received a unique molecular identifier from a template-switch 5' adaptor carrying 12 random nucleotides. At least 3 million CDR3-containing paired-end reads were obtained from each sample. First-strand cDNA synthesis was performed from all RNA using the Mint cDNA synthesis kit, with priming by a TRBC-specific oligonucleotide. Following uracil-DNA glycosylase treatment, a first 18-cycle PCR with universal primers M1SS and BC2_uni_R was performed on all cDNA. Per the original workflow: Normalization of each sample was performed by random selection of 1 million high-quality reads, each carrying a distinct molecular identifier. Instead of being binned into consensus sequences, reads that shared molecular identifiers were thrown out. MiTCR, with a Q25 quality threshold and the strictest error-elimination algorithm, was used for CDR3 identification, clonotype clustering and error correction. Lower-bound total TCR beta diversity was estimated with a nonparametric unseen species model using Euler transformation. Using fastp trimming at Q25 and MiXCR clonotype assembly, TCRdb reanalyzed the public sequencing data and kept in-frame beta chains. Entries are consolidated by CDR3 protein sequence, retaining the most common genes and DNA. For this entry, the V and J calls and clone size follow TCRdb and not the study's own pipeline. A total of some 700,000 distinct CDR3 sequences appear in this sample, 22% of them only once. The leading ten clones occupy under 25% of the sample.

This chain is built from TRBV3-1 and TRBJ1-5; the D gene is not confidently resolved. This TCR was recovered from an older man in good health. The specimen was blood. The DNA reads TGTGCCAGCAGCCAAGGGCTCGTGGGGAATAGCAATCAGCCCCAGCATTTT. Its protein reads: CASSQGLVGNSNQPQHF. Outside the CDR3, residues come from the reference TRBV3-1 and TRBJ1-5 proteins, so the full variable domain is: DTAVSQTPKYLVTQMGNDKSIKCEQNLGHDTMYWYKQDSKKFLKIMFSYNNKELIINETVPNRFSPKSPDKAHLNLHINSLELGDSAVYFCASSQGLVGNSNQPQHFGDGTRLSIL.